This TCR beta chain derives from a study of blood T cells in healthy people across ages. Findings of the study overall: The diversity estimates, figures obtained from one million T cells, were considered underestimates. Strong correlation linked observed beta diversity and percent naive T cells.

With V trimmed by 6 bases and J by 2 bases, 3 bases remained unmatched. Germline V gives CDR1 MNHEY, CDR2 SVGAGI. This CDR3 comprises 13 residues. The draw of peripheral blood yielded around 10 milliliters from each donor. Extraction of total RNA produced a minimum of 5.5 micrograms from each sample. The table lists this clonotype with many counts. No antigen is known for it. Using a J-beta primer mix together with a sample-barcoded 5' primer, a second PCR was run for about 6 to 11 cycles. One entry per CDR3 protein results from TCRdb running MiXCR on the 5' RACE reads. The table has hundreds of thousands of distinct CDR3 sequences, around 32% seen once.

The chain joins TRBV6-5 to TRBJ2-7, with TRBD1 matching 8 bases. The receptor was isolated from a woman older than 75 in good health. The sequenced sample was blood. The CDR3 is CASSSTGAYEQYF. CDR3 nucleotides: TGTGCCAGCAGCTCGACAGGGGCCTACGAGCAGTACTTC.